What follows are 18 T cell receptor beta chains derived from one specimen sequenced in a study of neurological immune-mediated disorders (dated by TCRdb to between 2018 and 2021). Libraries came from 5' RACE. These reads were obtained on an Illumina HiSeq 2500. In-frame beta chains were kept once TCRdb had trimmed the public reads at Q25 with fastp and called clones with MiXCR. Rows merge per CDR3 protein into single entries with the most common DNA and genes. The sample table lists about 55,000 distinct CDR3 sequences, approximately 3.9% of them with a count of one. Jointly, the top ten make up around 1.5% of the sample. The specimen sequenced was PBMCs. These TCRs come from a man aged 25 to 45 with multiple sclerosis.

This clonotype has ten or more counts. The chain has TRBV7-8 and TRBJ2-2; 10 positions agree with TRBD1. Looked up from germline, CDR1 is SGHVS and CDR2 is FQNEAQ. The V and J ends lost 7 bases and 15 bases, in that order; junction bases with no gene match: 14. This CDR3 has 14 residues. DNA for the CDR3: TGTGCCAGCACCCGACCAACCGGGACAGGGGAATTGTTTTTT. Translated: CASTRPTGTGELFF.

Ten or more counts support this clonotype. This CDR3 is CASSKDGSGANVLTF. CDR3 DNA sequence: TGTGCCAGCAGCAAGGACGGCTCTGGGGCCAACGTCCTGACTTTC. V is TRBV6-5 and J is TRBJ2-6; D remains ambiguous. The V end lost 6 bases, the J end lost 0 bases, and 9 bases lay between the germline ends. Looked up from germline, CDR1 is MNHEY and CDR2 is SVGAGI. This CDR3 comprises 15 residues.

This clonotype turned up a few times. V is TRBV6-6 and J is TRBJ2-1, with TRBD1 identical over 8 bases. The CDR3 consists of 13 residues. Germline values: CDR1 MNHNY, CDR2 SVGAGI (reference sequence). J gave up 8 bases and V 10 bases, and 10 bases lay outside the gene matches. In DNA, the CDR3 is TGTGCCACTGTTACAGGGGGATGTGATGAGCAGTTCTTC. Translated, it gives CATVTGGCDEQFF.

This clonotype was seen many times. The V call is TRBV5-1, the J call TRBJ2-5; no definite D call. Trimming left V 5 bases short and J 4 bases short, with 6 bases between. CDR1 and CDR2 (germline): SGHRS, YFSETQ. This CDR3 has 11 residues. In nucleotides, the CDR3 is TGCGCCAGCAGGAGAGGAGAGACCCAGTACTTC. This sequence encodes CASRRGETQYF.

In this sample, this clonotype turned up many times. The V and J genes are TRBV5-1 and TRBJ1-1, with D unresolved. CDR3 length: 15 amino acids. Germline V gene data show CDR1 as SGHRS and CDR2 as YFSETQ. Deletions cut 3 bases from V and 0 bases from J, with 12 bases between. CDR3 loop: CASSSNPVMNTEAFF. The CDR3 nucleotides are TGCGCCAGCAGCTCAAACCCGGTAATGAACACTGAAGCTTTCTTT.

Many counts were recorded for this clonotype. The V call is TRBV7-2, the J call TRBJ2-7; TRBD2 aligns across 9 bases. CDR3 length equals 15 residues. Germline CDR1 SGHTA, CDR2 FQGNSA. J gave up 4 bases and V 2 bases, and 6 bases lay outside the gene matches. CDR3 region: CASSLRSSGVYEQYF. CDR3 coding DNA: TGTGCCAGCAGCTTAAGGTCTAGCGGGGTTTACGAGCAGTACTTC.

This clonotype was observed at least ten times. The chain uses TRBV28 and TRBJ1-1; no firm D call. The CDR3 is 14 residues long. Trimming took 0 bases from V and 5 from J, leaving 10 bases between them. Germline CDR1 MDHEN, CDR2 SYDVKM. CDR3 nucleotide sequence: TGTGCCAGCAGTTTATGGCGGGCGGGGACTGAAGCTTTCTTT. Translated: CASSLWRAGTEAFF.

This clonotype was counted ten times or more. The chain combines TRBV20-1 with TRBJ1-2; D is uncertain. Germline CDR1 is DFQATT and CDR2 is SNEGSKA (reference sequence). Trimming took off 3 bases at V and 7 bases at J, with 18 bases between the two ends. The CDR3 is 14 amino acids. CDR3 protein: CSARDSTHLTGYTF. The CDR3 nucleotides read TGCAGTGCTAGGGACTCAACGCATCTGACTGGCTACACCTTC.

This clonotype has more than one count but fewer than ten. The rearrangement joins TRBV19 to TRBJ1-1, with TRBD1 matching 9 bases. Germline V gene sequence: CDR1 LNHDA, CDR2 SQIVND (reference sequence). The CDR3 loop spans 14 amino acids. J gave up 5 bases and V 6 bases, and 7 bases lay outside the gene matches. The CDR3 nucleotides read TGTGCCAGTAGAAGCAGACAGGGGGGTACTGAAGCTTTCTTT. As protein: CASRSRQGGTEAFF.

This clonotype was seen repeatedly, ten times or more. J is TRBJ1-1 and V is TRBV29-1; no definite D call. V was clipped by 5 bases and J by 0 bases, with 7 bases between them. There are 12 residues in the CDR3. Germline assignment: CDR1 SQVTM and CDR2 ANQGSEA. For the CDR3, the DNA is TGCAGCGTTTTCTCGCTGAACACTGAAGCTTTCTTT. This encodes CSVFSLNTEAFF.

Of note for this clonotype: Given a much more abundant clone one base away, this may be a read error. The rearrangement uses TRBV9 and TRBJ1-6; unclear D gene. The CDR3 contains 14 residues. The germline V gene encodes CDR1 SGDLS and CDR2 YYNGEE. The DNA of the CDR3 is TGTGCCAGCAGCGGGACTCCCGGTGGTTCACCCCTCAACTTT. The encoded protein is CASSGTPGGSPLNF.

This clonotype was counted ten times or more. The J gene is TRBJ2-5, the V gene TRBV5-6; D ambiguous. The germline V gene encodes CDR1 SGHDT and CDR2 YYEEEE. The ends were cut back, 0 bases at V and 2 bases at J, with 8 bases in the middle. The length of the CDR3 is 14 residues. The CDR3 bases are TGTGCCAGCAGCTTGGTGGCCAGACAAGAGACCCAGTACTTC. Residues: CASSLVARQETQYF. Drawing the rest from reference TRBV5-6 and TRBJ2-5, the complete variable domain is DAGVTQSPTHLIKTRGQQVTLRCSPKSGHDTVSWYQQALGQGPQFIFQYYEEEERQRGNFPDRFSGHQFPNYSSELNVNALLLGDSALYLCASSLVARQETQYFGPGTRLLVL.

This clonotype has at least ten counts. The rearrangement uses TRBV12-3 or TRBV12-4 and TRBJ2-5; a possible D gene is TRBD1 (6 bases). The CDR3 runs to 13 residues. V was trimmed by 5 bases and J by 1 base, leaving 8 bases between them. Here the CDR3 reads CASSRQAQETQYF. The CDR3 DNA reads TGTGCCAGCAGTCGACAGGCCCAAGAGACCCAGTACTTC.

In this sample, this clonotype turned up a few times. This chain links TRBV5-6 with TRBJ2-5; tentative D call: TRBD2 (6 bases). Germline V lookup: CDR1 SGHDT, CDR2 YYEEEE. V lost 0 bases and J lost 3, with 18 bases in between. CDR3 length: 17 amino acids. For the CDR3, the DNA is TGTGCCAGCAGCTTGGAAGCTGGTGGGGGGACGAAAGAGACCCAGTACTTC. Its translation: CASSLEAGGGTKETQYF.

This clonotype was detected many times. CDR3 region: CAISEGRTGGNYGYTF. In nucleotides, the CDR3 is TGTGCCATCAGTGAGGGAAGGACAGGGGGGAACTATGGCTACACCTTC. J is TRBJ1-2 and V is TRBV10-3; 10 nucleotides match TRBD1. CDR1 is ENHRY and CDR2 is SYGVKD in the germline V gene. The CDR3 totals 16 residues. J lost 2 bases, V lost 2 bases, and 5 bases had no gene match.

This clonotype was seen many times. This chain joins TRBV5-1 and TRBJ1-1; D remains unclear. Trimming removed 4 bases from V and 3 bases from J, with 13 bases in between. In germline, CDR1 is SGHRS, CDR2 YFSETQ. The CDR3 loop spans 14 amino acids. The CDR3 DNA sequence: TGCGCCAGCAGCACCGACGGAGGTGACACTGAAGCTTTCTTT. Its protein is CASSTDGGDTEAFF. The whole variable domain, remainder taken from reference TRBV5-1 and TRBJ1-1, is KAGVTQTPRYLIKTRGQQVTLSCSPISGHRSVSWYQQTPGQGLQFLFEYFSETQRNKGNFPGRFSGRQFSNSRSEMNVSTLELGDSALYLCASSTDGGDTEAFFGQGTRLTVV.

This clonotype was counted ten times or more. The chain employs TRBV20-1 and TRBJ2-3; TRBD1 might be the D (6 bases). Trimming left V 8 bases short and J 2 bases short, with 14 bases between. Germline CDR1 reads DFQATT; CDR2 reads SNEGSKA (reference sequence). This CDR3 is 13 amino acids long. The CDR3 region has the DNA TGCAGTCTTGGACAGACACTCACAGATACGCAGTATTTT. Translated: CSLGQTLTDTQYF.

This clonotype was recorded at least ten times. This chain uses TRBV5-1 with TRBJ1-1; 7 bases are a match to TRBD1. This CDR3 contains 15 residues. J was trimmed by 10 bases and V by 4 bases; bases with no gene match: 16. Germline-derived CDR1 and CDR2 are SGHRS and YFSETQ. CDR3 sequence (DNA): TGCGCCAGCAGCGATATACAGGGGTCCCATTTTTCAGCTTTCTTT. Its protein product is CASSDIQGSHFSAFF.